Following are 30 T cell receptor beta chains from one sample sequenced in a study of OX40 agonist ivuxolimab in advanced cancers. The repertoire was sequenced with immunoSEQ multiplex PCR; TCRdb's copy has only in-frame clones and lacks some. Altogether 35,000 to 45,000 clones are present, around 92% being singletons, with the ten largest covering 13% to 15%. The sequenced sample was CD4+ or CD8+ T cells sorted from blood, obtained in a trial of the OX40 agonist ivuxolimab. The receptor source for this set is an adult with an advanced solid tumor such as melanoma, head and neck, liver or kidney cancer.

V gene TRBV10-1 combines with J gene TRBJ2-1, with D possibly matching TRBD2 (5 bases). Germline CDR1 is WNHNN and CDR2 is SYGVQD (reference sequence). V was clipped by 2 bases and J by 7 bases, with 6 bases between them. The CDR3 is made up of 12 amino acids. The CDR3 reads CASSERRNEQFF. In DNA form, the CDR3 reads TGCGCCAGCAGTGAGAGGAGGAATGAGCAGTTCTTC.

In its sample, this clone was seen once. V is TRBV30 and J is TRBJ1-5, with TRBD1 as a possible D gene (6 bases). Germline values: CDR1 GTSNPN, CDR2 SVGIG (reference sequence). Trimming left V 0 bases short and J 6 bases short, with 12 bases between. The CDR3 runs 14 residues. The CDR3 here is CAWSVPAGVQPQHF. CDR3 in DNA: TGTGCCTGGAGTGTACCGGCAGGGGTTCAGCCCCAGCATTTT.

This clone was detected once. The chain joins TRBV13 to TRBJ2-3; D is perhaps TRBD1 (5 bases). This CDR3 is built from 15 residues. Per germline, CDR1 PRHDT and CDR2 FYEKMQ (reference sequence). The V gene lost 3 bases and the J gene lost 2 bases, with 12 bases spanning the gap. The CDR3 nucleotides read TGTGCCAGCAGCTTTAGGGGCCTTAACACAGATACGCAGTATTTT. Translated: CASSFRGLNTDTQYF.

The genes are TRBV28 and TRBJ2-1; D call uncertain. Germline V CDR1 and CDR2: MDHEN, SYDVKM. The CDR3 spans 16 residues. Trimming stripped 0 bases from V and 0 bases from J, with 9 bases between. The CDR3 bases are TGTGCCAGCAGTTTATGGAGTAGGAGCTCCTACAATGAGCAGTTCTTC. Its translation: CASSLWSRSSYNEQFF.

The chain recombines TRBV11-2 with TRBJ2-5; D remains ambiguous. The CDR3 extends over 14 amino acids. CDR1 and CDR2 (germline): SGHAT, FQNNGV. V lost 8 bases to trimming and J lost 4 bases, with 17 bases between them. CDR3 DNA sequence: TGTGCCAGCTCTTCCTCCCTACTTCCAGAGACCCAGTACTTC. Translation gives CASSSSLLPETQYF.

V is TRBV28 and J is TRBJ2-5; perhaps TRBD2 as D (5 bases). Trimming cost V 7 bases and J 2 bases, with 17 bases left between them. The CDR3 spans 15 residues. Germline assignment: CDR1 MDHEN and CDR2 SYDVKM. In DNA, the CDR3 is TGTGCCAGCATGAACAGAGGGTCGTTACAAGAGACCCAGTACTTC. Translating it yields CASMNRGSLQETQYF.

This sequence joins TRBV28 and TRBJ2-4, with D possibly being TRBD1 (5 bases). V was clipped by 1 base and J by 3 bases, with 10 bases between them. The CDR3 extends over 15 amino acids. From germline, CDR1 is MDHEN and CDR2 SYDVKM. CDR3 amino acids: CASSLYPTDKNIQYF. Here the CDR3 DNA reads TGTGCCAGCAGTTTATATCCGACAGACAAAAACATTCAGTACTTC.

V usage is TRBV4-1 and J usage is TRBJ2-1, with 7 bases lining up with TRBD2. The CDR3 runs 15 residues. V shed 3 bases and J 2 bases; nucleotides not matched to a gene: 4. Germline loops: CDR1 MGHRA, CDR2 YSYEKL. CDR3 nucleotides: TGCGCCAGCAGCCATTGGGGGGGAACCTACAATGAGCAGTTCTTC. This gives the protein CASSHWGGTYNEQFF.

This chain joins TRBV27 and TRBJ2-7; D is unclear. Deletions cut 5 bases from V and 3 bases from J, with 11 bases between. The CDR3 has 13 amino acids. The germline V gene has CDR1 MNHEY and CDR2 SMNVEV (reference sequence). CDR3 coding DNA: TGTGCCAGCAGTCACCGTTTCGGCTACGAGCAGTACTTC. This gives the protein CASSHRFGYEQYF.

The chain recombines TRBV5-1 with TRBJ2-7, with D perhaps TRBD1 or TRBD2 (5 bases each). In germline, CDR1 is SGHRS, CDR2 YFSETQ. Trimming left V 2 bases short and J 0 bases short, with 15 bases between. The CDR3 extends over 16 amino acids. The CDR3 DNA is TGCGCCAGCAGCTTCACCTCTGGGGACCCCTCCTACGAGCAGTACTTC. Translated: CASSFTSGDPSYEQYF.

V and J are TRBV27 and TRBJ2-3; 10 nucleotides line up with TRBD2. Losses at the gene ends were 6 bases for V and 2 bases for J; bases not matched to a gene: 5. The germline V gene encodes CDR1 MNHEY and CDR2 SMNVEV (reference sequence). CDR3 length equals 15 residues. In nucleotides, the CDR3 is TGTGCCAGCAGAGGACTAGCGGTTTACACAGATACGCAGTATTTT. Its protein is CASRGLAVYTDTQYF.

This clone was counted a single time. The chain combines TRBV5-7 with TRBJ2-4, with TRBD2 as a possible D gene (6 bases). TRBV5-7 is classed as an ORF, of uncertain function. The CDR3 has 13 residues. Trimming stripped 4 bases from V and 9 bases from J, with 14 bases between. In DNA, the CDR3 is TGTGCCAGCAGCGGGGGGACTGGGGGCATTCAGTACTTC. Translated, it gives CASSGGTGGIQYF.

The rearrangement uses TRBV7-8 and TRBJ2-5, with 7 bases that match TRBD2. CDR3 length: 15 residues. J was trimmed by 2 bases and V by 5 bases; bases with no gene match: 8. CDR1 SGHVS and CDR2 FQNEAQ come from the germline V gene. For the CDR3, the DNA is TGTGCCAGCAGCCCTGGACTAGGATGGCAAGAGACCCAGTACTTC. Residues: CASSPGLGWQETQYF. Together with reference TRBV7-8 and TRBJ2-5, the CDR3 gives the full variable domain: GAGVSQSPRYKVAKRGQDVALRCDPISGHVSLFWYQQALGQGPEFLTYFQNEAQLDKSGLPSDRFFAERPEGSVSTLKIQRTQQEDSAVYLCASSPGLGWQETQYFGPGTRLLVL.

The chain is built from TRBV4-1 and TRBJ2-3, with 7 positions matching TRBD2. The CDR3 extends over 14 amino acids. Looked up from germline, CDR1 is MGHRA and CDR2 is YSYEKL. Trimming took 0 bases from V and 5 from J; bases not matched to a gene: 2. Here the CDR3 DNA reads TGCGCCAGCAGCCAAGATCGGGGGGTAGATACGCAGTATTTT. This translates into CASSQDRGVDTQYF.

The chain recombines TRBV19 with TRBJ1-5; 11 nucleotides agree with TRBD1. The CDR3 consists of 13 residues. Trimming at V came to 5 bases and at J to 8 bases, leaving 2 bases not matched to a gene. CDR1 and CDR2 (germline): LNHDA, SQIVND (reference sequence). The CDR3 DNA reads TGTGCCAGTAGTTGGGGACAGGGGGAGCCCCAGCATTTT. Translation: CASSWGQGEPQHF.

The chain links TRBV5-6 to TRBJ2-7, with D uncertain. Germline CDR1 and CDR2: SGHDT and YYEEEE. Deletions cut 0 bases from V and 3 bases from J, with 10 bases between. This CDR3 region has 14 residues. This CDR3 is CASSLDRSFYEQYF. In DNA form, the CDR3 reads TGTGCCAGCAGCTTGGATCGGTCGTTCTACGAGCAGTACTTC.

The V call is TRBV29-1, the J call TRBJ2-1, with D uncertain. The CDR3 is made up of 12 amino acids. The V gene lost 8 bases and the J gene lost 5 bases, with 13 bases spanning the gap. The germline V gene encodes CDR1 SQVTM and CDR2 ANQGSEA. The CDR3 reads CSSANGNNEQFF. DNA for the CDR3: TGCAGCTCCGCTAATGGGAACAATGAGCAGTTCTTC.

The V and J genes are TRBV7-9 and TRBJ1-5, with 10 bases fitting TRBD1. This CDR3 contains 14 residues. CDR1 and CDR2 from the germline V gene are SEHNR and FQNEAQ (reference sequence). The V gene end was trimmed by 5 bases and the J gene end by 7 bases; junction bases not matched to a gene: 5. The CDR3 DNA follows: TGTGCCAGCAGCGCGGGACAGGGGATCCAGCCCCAGCATTTT. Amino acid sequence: CASSAGQGIQPQHF.

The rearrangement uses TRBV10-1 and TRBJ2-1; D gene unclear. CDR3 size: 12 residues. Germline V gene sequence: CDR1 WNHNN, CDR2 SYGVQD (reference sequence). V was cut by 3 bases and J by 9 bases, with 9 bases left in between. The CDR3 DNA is TGCGCCAGCAGTGACAACTCGGGTGAGCAGTTCTTC. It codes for CASSDNSGEQFF.

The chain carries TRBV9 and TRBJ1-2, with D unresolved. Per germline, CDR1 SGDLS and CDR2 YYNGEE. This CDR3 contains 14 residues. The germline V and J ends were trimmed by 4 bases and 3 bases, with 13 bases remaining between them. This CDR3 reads CASSPQGTDYGYTF. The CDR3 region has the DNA TGTGCCAGCAGCCCCCAAGGAACTGACTATGGCTACACCTTC.

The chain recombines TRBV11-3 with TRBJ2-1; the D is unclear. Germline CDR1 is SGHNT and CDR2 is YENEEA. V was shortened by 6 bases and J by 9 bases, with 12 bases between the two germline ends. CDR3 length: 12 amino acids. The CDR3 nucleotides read TGTGCCAGCAGTCCTGATGGTGGTGAGCAGTTCTTC. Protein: CASSPDGGEQFF. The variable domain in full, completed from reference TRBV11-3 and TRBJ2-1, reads EAGVVQSPRYKIIEKKQPVAFWCNPISGHNTLYWYLQNLGQGPELLIRYENEEAVDDSQLPKDRFSAERLKGVDSTLKIQPAELGDSAVYLCASSPDGGEQFFGPGTRLTVL.

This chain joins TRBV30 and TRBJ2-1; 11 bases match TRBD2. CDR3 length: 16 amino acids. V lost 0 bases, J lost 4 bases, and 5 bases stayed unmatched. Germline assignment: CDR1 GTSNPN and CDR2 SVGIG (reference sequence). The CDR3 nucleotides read TGTGCCTGGAGTGTACTAGCGGGAGTTTGGTACAATGAGCAGTTCTTC. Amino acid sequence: CAWSVLAGVWYNEQFF.

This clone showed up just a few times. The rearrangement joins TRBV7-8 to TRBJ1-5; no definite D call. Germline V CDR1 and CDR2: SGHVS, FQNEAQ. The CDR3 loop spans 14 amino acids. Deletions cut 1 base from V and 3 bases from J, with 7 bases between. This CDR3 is CASSLGRLNQPQHF. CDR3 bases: TGTGCCAGCAGCTTAGGCCGGCTCAATCAGCCCCAGCATTTT. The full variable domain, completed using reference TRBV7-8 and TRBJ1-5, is GAGVSQSPRYKVAKRGQDVALRCDPISGHVSLFWYQQALGQGPEFLTYFQNEAQLDKSGLPSDRFFAERPEGSVSTLKIQRTQQEDSAVYLCASSLGRLNQPQHFGDGTRLSIL.

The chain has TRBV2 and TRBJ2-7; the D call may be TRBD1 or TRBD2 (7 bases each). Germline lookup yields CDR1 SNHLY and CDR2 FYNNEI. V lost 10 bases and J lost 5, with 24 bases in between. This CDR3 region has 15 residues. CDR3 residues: CAIKGAGAEGHEQYF. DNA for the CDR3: TGTGCCATCAAGGGGGCGGGGGCGGAGGGCCACGAGCAGTACTTC.

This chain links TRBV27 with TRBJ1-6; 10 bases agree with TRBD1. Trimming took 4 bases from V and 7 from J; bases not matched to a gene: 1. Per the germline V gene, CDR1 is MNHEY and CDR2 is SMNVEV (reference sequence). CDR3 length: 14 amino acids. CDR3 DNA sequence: TGTGCCAGCAGTTGGACAGGGGGAAATTCACCCCTCCACTTT. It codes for CASSWTGGNSPLHF.

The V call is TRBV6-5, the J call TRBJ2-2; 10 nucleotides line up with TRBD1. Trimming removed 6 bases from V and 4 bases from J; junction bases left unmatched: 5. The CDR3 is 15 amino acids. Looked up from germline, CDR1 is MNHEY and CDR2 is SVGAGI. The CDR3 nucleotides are TGTGCCAGCAGATTGACAGGGGGCGGCACCGGGGAGCTGTTTTTT. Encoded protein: CASRLTGGGTGELFF.

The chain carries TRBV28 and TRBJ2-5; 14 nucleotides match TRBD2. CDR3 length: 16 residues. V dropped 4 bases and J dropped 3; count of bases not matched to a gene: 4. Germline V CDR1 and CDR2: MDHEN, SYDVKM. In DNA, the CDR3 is TGTGCCAGCAGTTCGAGACTAGCGGGAGGGGAAGAGACCCAGTACTTC. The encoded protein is CASSSRLAGGEETQYF.

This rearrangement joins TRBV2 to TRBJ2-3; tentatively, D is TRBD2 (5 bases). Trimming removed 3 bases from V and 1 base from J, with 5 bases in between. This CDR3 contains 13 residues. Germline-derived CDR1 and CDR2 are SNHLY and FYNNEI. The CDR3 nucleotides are TGTGCCAGCAGTGAGGAGGGCACAGATACGCAGTATTTT. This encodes CASSEEGTDTQYF.

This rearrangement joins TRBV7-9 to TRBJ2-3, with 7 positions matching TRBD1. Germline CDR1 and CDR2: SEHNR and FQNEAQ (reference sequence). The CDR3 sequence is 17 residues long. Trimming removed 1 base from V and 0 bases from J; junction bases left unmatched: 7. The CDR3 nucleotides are TGTGCCAGCAGCTTAGGGACAGGTTGGTCTAGCACAGATACGCAGTATTTT. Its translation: CASSLGTGWSSTDTQYF.

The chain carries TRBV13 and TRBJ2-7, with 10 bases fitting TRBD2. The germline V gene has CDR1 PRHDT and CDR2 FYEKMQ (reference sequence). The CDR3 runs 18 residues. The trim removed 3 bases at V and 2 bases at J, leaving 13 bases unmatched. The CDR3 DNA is TGTGCCAGCAGCTTGTCCCGGACTAGCGGCCTTGGGACCTACGAGCAGTACTTC. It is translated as CASSLSRTSGLGTYEQYF.